The 3 T cell receptor beta chains reported below all come from one sample, sequenced in a study of OX40 agonist ivuxolimab in advanced cancers. Assay: immunoSEQ multiplex PCR; the TCRdb copy retains only in-frame clones and omits some. The sample carries tens of thousands of clones, roughly 88% recorded once. The sample in question was CD4+ or CD8+ T cells sorted from blood, obtained in a trial of the OX40 agonist ivuxolimab. The receptors here all came from an adult with an advanced solid tumor such as melanoma, head and neck, liver or kidney cancer.

This clone was counted a few times. The genes are TRBV11-3 and TRBJ1-2; 8 positions agree with TRBD1. The CDR3 loop spans 14 amino acids. Germline V gene lookup returns CDR1 SGHNT and CDR2 YENEEA. With 3 bases clipped from V and 1 base from J, the junction kept 1 base outside the gene matches. In DNA form, the CDR3 reads TGTGCCAGCAGCTTCGGACAGGGTAACTATGGCTACACCTTC. This sequence encodes CASSFGQGNYGYTF. The complete variable domain, with remaining parts taken from reference TRBV11-3 and TRBJ1-2, reads EAGVVQSPRYKIIEKKQPVAFWCNPISGHNTLYWYLQNLGQGPELLIRYENEEAVDDSQLPKDRFSAERLKGVDSTLKIQPAELGDSAVYLCASSFGQGNYGYTFGSGTRLTVV.

The chain links TRBV29-1 to TRBJ1-1, with 7 bases matching TRBD1. V trimming: 7 bases; J trimming: 3 bases; junction bases outside the gene matches: 8. CDR1 is SQVTM and CDR2 is ANQGSEA in the germline V gene. This CDR3 comprises 13 residues. CDR3: CSARQGRDTEAFF. The CDR3, as DNA: TGCAGCGCCCGACAGGGTAGGGACACTGAAGCTTTCTTT.

The V call is TRBV18, the J call TRBJ1-1; 8 bases line up with TRBD1. The germline V gene encodes CDR1 KGHSH and CDR2 LQKENI. The CDR3 loop spans 16 amino acids. With V trimmed by 6 bases and J by 0 bases, 9 bases remained unmatched. The CDR3 loop reads CASSYQGAGMNTEAFF. The CDR3 DNA is TGTGCCAGCTCTTACCAGGGGGCGGGAATGAACACTGAAGCTTTCTTT.